Listed below are T cell receptor beta chains from one sample, sequenced in a study of PD-1 blockade in classical Hodgkin lymphoma. Data came from immunoSEQ multiplex PCR; TCRdb stores just in-frame clones and leaves some out. The sample carries approximately 7,500 clones, 84% recorded once. Material: peripheral blood mononuclear cells (PBMCs), obtained at baseline. Every receptor here comes from a human donor with classical Hodgkin lymphoma. CDR3s include the opening cysteine and the closing phenylalanine or tryptophan. Fields, in order: clone size, V gene, CDR3 protein. Clone size is given for some rows only: seen once, a few or many times, or a class if the clone is expanded.

>once|TRBV4-3
CASSRGTGGPNTEAFF
>NA|TRBV11-1
CASSARTGTDTQYF
>few|TRBV19
CASTGGGLMYNEQFF
>few|TRBV14
CASSQAQLYYYNEQFF
>once|TRBV18
CASSQGTGVYNEQFF
>NA|TRBV6-5
CASSYSRGRNTDTQYF
>NA|TRBV5-1
CASSFNRDNEQFF
>NA|TRBV29-1
CSVQGLGGTTQYF
>NA|TRBV7-2
CASSLVGGNQPQHF
>NA|TRBV5-4
CASSQGTASLNTEAFF
>NA|TRBV7-9
CASSLGGLAVYEQYF
>NA|TRBV5-1
CASSLGWGNEQFF
>NA|TRBV19
CASSIDRLAGGGGYNEQFF
>NA|TRBV5-4
CASSLDGWMAGGGDTEAFF
>NA|TRBV11-2
CASSSTRGNEQFF
>NA|TRBV6-1
CASSLDRAPSTLHF
>NA|TRBV2
CASSEGRGAQANYGYTF
>NA|TRBV23-1
CASSQAQGRIPYEQYF
>few|TRBV19
CASSIQYSGNTIYF
>once|TRBV4-1
CASSQGLGGVTDTQYF
>NA|TRBV4-1
CASSQRWGTTNEKLFF
>NA|TRBV11-3
CASSTRDIRLAGGTGELFF
>NA|TRBV6-1
CASSDSGRRSYNEQFF
>NA|TRBV11-1
CASSLTTGWGAKNIQYF
>NA|TRBV27
CASSSLSTSLFSGANVLTF